This paragraph reports one T cell receptor (beta chain). These data come from a study of OX40 agonist ivuxolimab in advanced cancers. Study context: Three patients, one with hepatocellular carcinoma and two with cutaneous melanoma, responded partially.

Trimming at V came to 1 base and at J to 3 bases, leaving 1 base not matched to a gene. Germline V gives CDR1 SGHTA, CDR2 FQGTGA. There are 15 residues in the CDR3. The repertoire was sequenced with immunoSEQ multiplex PCR; TCRdb's copy has only in-frame clones and lacks some. Here the sample spans more than 50,000 clones, approximately 90% being singletons. This chain links TRBV7-3 with TRBJ2-2; TRBD1 agrees at 8 bases. This specimen consisted of CD4+ or CD8+ T cells sorted from blood, obtained in a trial of the OX40 agonist ivuxolimab. This TCR came from an adult with an advanced solid tumor such as melanoma, head and neck, liver or kidney cancer. CDR3 loop: CASSLNRGDTGELFF. The CDR3 DNA is TGTGCCAGCAGCTTAAACAGGGGGGACACCGGGGAGCTGTTTTTT.